This is a list of T cell receptor beta chains from one sample in a study of T cell responses to AZD1222 COVID-19 vaccine. Profiling relied on immunoSEQ multiplex PCR, and the TCRdb table lists in-frame clones only, not all of them. Among about 120,000 clones, roughly four fifths were seen once, and the ten largest hold less than 5%. The input for sequencing was peripheral blood, taken on day 0 of AZD1222 vaccination. The receptors were sampled from an adult in good health. Both conserved end residues are part of each CDR3. The D gene is left open where the match is weak. The listing skips clone size in some rows; elsewhere it reads once, few, many or a size class.

d_call	clone_size	j_call	v_call	cdr3_aa	cdr3_nt
NA	NA	TRBJ2-3	TRBV28	CASSASHTQYF	TGTGCCAGCAGTGCCTCCCATACGCAGTATTTT
TRBD1	NA	TRBJ2-3	TRBV4-1	CASSQETGGGSTDTQYF	TGCGCCAGCAGCCAAGAGACAGGGGGGGGTTCCACAGATACGCAGTATTTT
TRBD2	few	TRBJ2-1	TRBV5-6	CASSLAGRGRADNEQFF	TGTGCCAGCAGCTTGGCCGGTCGCGGGAGGGCCGACAATGAGCAGTTCTTC
NA	NA	TRBJ2-5	TRBV5-1	CASSLEVRQETQYF	TGCGCCAGCAGCTTGGAAGTGCGACAAGAGACCCAGTACTTC
NA	NA	TRBJ1-2	TRBV30	CAWSIRGGYTF	TGTGCCTGGAGTATCCGGGGTGGCTACACCTTC
TRBD1	NA	TRBJ2-7	TRBV9	CASSDGTGAKLYEQYF	TGTGCCAGCAGCGACGGGACAGGGGCTAAACTCTACGAGCAGTACTTC
NA	NA	TRBJ2-5	TRBV3-1/TRBV3-2	CASSHRGETQYF	TGTGCCAGCAGCCACAGAGGGGAGACCCAGTACTTC
NA	few	TRBJ2-3	TRBV4-1	CASSQGFADTQYF	TGCGCCAGCAGCCAAGGTTTCGCAGATACGCAGTATTTT
TRBD1	NA	TRBJ2-7	TRBV2	CASSLQGTYEQYF	TGTGCCAGCAGTTTACAGGGGACCTACGAGCAGTACTTC
TRBD1	NA	TRBJ2-7	TRBV28	CASSLRQGTWEQYF	TGTGCCAGCAGTCTTAGACAGGGGACGTGGGAGCAGTACTTC
NA	NA	TRBJ2-3	TRBV3-1/TRBV3-2	CASSQGAGTDTQYF	TGTGCCAGCAGCCAGGGGGCCGGCACAGATACGCAGTATTTT
TRBD1	NA	TRBJ1-2	TRBV3-1/TRBV3-2	CASSHTGTGVYGYTF	TGTGCCAGCAGCCATACCGGGACAGGGGTCTATGGCTACACCTTC
NA	once	TRBJ2-2	TRBV30	CAWSELGLNTGELFF	TGTGCCTGGAGTGAACTGGGGCTGAACACCGGGGAGCTGTTTTTT
TRBD2	NA	TRBJ2-1	TRBV7-2	CASSSAGLAGGLTEQFF	TGTGCCAGCAGCTCCGCGGGACTAGCGGGGGGACTGACGGAGCAGTTCTTC
TRBD2	NA	TRBJ2-2	TRBV7-2	CASSTRGGGRPNTGELFF	TGTGCCAGCAGCACCCGGGGGGGAGGACGGCCGAACACCGGGGAGCTGTTTTTT
NA	NA	TRBJ1-3	TRBV6-5	CASSYGFHHTGNTIYF	TGTGCCAGCAGTTACGGCTTTCACCATACTGGAAACACCATATATTTT
TRBD1	NA	TRBJ1-2	TRBV7-9	CASSVSTGVLRGYTF	TGTGCCAGCAGCGTATCCACAGGGGTCCTTAGGGGCTACACCTTC
NA	NA	TRBJ1-4	TRBV18	CASSPKGRDEKLFF	TGTGCCAGCTCACCAAAGGGGAGGGATGAAAAACTGTTTTTT
TRBD1	few	TRBJ1-2	TRBV28	CASSSPGQDLNYGYTF	TGTGCCAGCAGTTCTCCAGGACAGGACTTAAACTATGGCTACACCTTC
NA	NA	TRBJ1-2	TRBV7-9	CASSFGGGRLERYTF	TGTGCCAGCAGCTTTGGGGGTGGACGACTTGAGAGGTACACCTTC
NA	once	TRBJ2-7	TRBV4-1	CASSQDSLGGEQYF	TGCGCCAGCAGCCAAGATTCCCTCGGCGGGGAGCAGTACTTC
TRBD2	few	TRBJ2-7	TRBV29-1	CSVTKRGTKAYEQYF	TGCAGCGTCACGAAGCGGGGTACGAAAGCCTACGAGCAGTACTTC
NA	NA	TRBJ1-4	TRBV6-5	CAISGTLNEKLFF	TGTGCCATTTCGGGAACTTTAAATGAAAAACTGTTTTTT
TRBD1	NA	TRBJ2-7	TRBV2	CASSESGFFQGAKTYEQYF	TGTGCCAGCAGTGAATCGGGTTTTTTCCAGGGGGCGAAAACCTACGAGCAGTACTTC
NA	NA	TRBJ2-7	TRBV28	CASSLGYEQYF	TGTGCCAGCAGTTTAGGCTACGAGCAGTACTTC
NA	NA	TRBJ1-1	TRBV19	CASRSQVLNTEAFF	TGTGCCAGTAGAAGTCAAGTCTTGAACACTGAAGCTTTCTTT